This paragraph reports one T cell receptor (beta chain). The length of the CDR3 is 16 residues. Germline-derived CDR1 and CDR2 are MNHNS and SASEGT. The junction had 5 bases not matched to a gene; V was cut back by 4 bases and J by 2 bases. Source study methods: Amplification with reference gene primers provided the estimates of nucleated cell counts. Method: immunoSEQ multiplex PCR; TCRdb's copy keeps in-frame clones and lacks some. That table gives V, J and clone size, and the DNA gave D and trimming. Of around 98,000 clones detected, roughly 83% appear once; the ten largest clones hold roughly 17%. This entry is derived from a study of blood T cell repertoires in COVID-19. Turning to the study itself: The study drew acute and convalescent COVID-19 samples from the United States, Italy and Spain. Sample material is recorded as cDNA or gDNA derived from T cells, B-cell-depleted T cells, or PBMCs.

This TCR came from a woman aged 60-75 years with acute or convalescent COVID-19. The rearrangement joins TRBV6-1 to TRBJ2-1; 10 bases align to TRBD2. The sample was peripheral blood. CDR3 loop: CASSGGSGGAYNEQFF. In nucleotides, the CDR3 is TGTGCCAGCAGTGGAGGAAGCGGGGGGGCCTACAATGAGCAGTTCTTC.